The rows below give T cell receptor beta chains drawn from one sample of a study of identical twins. TCRdb re-called the 5' RACE reads with MiXCR, one entry per CDR3 protein. In the table there are hundreds of thousands of distinct CDR3 sequences, roughly 6.6% of which are singletons. The sample was also reused in another study, on yellow fever vaccine responses in identical twins.

The sample was PBMCs. The receptors derive from a woman aged 18-29 years in good health. The CDR3 runs from the conserved cysteine through the conserved F or W. A D gene is named only where the DNA matches it firmly. Only part of the rows carry a size: once, few, many, or a class if the clone is expanded.

V	size	J	D	DNA	CDR3
TRBV27	many	TRBJ1-6	TRBD1	TGTGCCAGCAGTCCGGGACAGATTAATTCACCCCTCCACTTT	CASSPGQINSPLHF
TRBV5-1	many	TRBJ1-2	.	TGCGCCAGCAGCTTGGCCGTTAGTGCAGGACAAGAAGTCTATGGCTACACCTTC	CASSLAVSAGQEVYGYTF
TRBV29-1	.	TRBJ2-7	.	TGCAGCGTTGAAGATCTCGAAGGTCTTCGGGGCCCTTTCCCCTACGAGCAGTACTTC	CSVEDLEGLRGPFPYEQYF
TRBV12-3/TRBV12-4	many	TRBJ2-4	.	TGTGCCAGCAGCCCAGGGGGGGGGTTGGCCAAAAACATTCAGTACTTC	CASSPGGGLAKNIQYF
TRBV6-5	many	TRBJ1-5	TRBD1	TGTGCCAGCAGGTTACAGGGGAGCAATCAGCCCCAGCATTTT	CASRLQGSNQPQHF
TRBV7-2	.	TRBJ2-5	.	TGTGCCAGCAGCTTAGATCAGGGTCAGACCCAGTACTTC	CASSLDQGQTQYF
TRBV2	.	TRBJ2-3	.	TGTGCCAGCAGTGCAGAAGGGGTGGCAGATACGCAGTATTTT	CASSAEGVADTQYF
TRBV27	few	TRBJ2-6	.	TGTGCCAGCAGTAGGGGCGCGACCAGGATTGCTGGGGCCAACGTCCTGACTTTC	CASSRGATRIAGANVLTF
TRBV20-1	.	TRBJ2-1	TRBD2	TGCAGTGCTAGAGGCCCTTTACTAGCGGGGGGGCCCAAGACGAATAGCAATGAGCAGTTCTTC	CSARGPLLAGGPKTNSNEQFF
TRBV4-1	many	TRBJ1-6	TRBD1	TGCGCCAGCAGCCAATCGGACAGGACCAATTCACCCCTCCACTTT	CASSQSDRTNSPLHF
TRBV5-1	.	TRBJ2-3	.	TGCGCCAGCAGCTTGGCGGTTATTGGTACAGATACGCAGTATTTT	CASSLAVIGTDTQYF
TRBV27	few	TRBJ2-3	TRBD2	TGTGCCAGCAGCCAACTAGCGGGAGGGCCTAAGTATTTT	CASSQLAGGPKYF
TRBV5-1	many	TRBJ2-5	TRBD2	TGCGCCAGCAGCTTGGAGCCCAGACTAGCCCAAGAGACCCAGTACTTC	CASSLEPRLAQETQYF
TRBV4-1	few	TRBJ2-2	.	TGCGCCAGCAGCTCCGGTGTTGCTTTCTCGGGGGCCGGGGAGCTGTTTTTT	CASSSGVAFSGAGELFF
TRBV11-1	.	TRBJ2-2	TRBD2	TGTGCCAGCAGCTCGCCTTGGGGCGGGAGGGCCCTGGACACCGGGGAGCTGTTTTTT	CASSSPWGGRALDTGELFF
TRBV29-1	.	TRBJ2-7	.	TGCAGCGTTCCGGGACTGAGCTCCTACGAGCAGTACTTC	CSVPGLSSYEQYF
TRBV12-3/TRBV12-4	many	TRBJ2-3	TRBD2	TGTGCCAGCAGTTTAGATAAACTAGCGGGGAACACAGATACGCAGTATTTT	CASSLDKLAGNTDTQYF
TRBV24-1	few	TRBJ2-2	.	TGTGCCACCAGTGATTTGGATGGGACCGTAAACACCGGGGAGCTGTTTTTT	CATSDLDGTVNTGELFF
TRBV6-5	many	TRBJ1-1	.	TGTGCCAGCAGTTACGTGGCGGTGAACACTGAAGCTTTCTTT	CASSYVAVNTEAFF
TRBV29-1	few	TRBJ2-3	TRBD2	TGCAGCGTGGGTTTACTAGCGGGGGGGGATACGCAGTATTTT	CSVGLLAGGDTQYF
TRBV2	few	TRBJ1-1	.	TGTGCCAGCAGGTACCACACTGAAGCTTTCTTT	CASRYHTEAFF
TRBV29-1	few	TRBJ1-1	.	TGCAGCGTTGAACTCCGACGGACGAACACTGAAGCTTTCTTT	CSVELRRTNTEAFF
TRBV7-9	few	TRBJ1-5	TRBD1	TGTGCCAGCAGCTCCGGGACAGGGGTCTTTAGCAATCAGCCCCAGCATTTT	CASSSGTGVFSNQPQHF
TRBV27	.	TRBJ2-7	TRBD2	TGTGCCAGCAGTGATATACGGGGACTAGCGGGAGTCTTCCACGAGCAGTACTTC	CASSDIRGLAGVFHEQYF
TRBV29-1	.	TRBJ2-1	.	TGCAGCGCTGGGGAGGCGGGCGGGCAGTTCTTC	CSAGEAGGQFF
TRBV5-5	few	TRBJ1-4	.	TGTGCCAGCAGCATGGGAGTGGGACTGCTTAATGAAAAACTGTTTTTT	CASSMGVGLLNEKLFF
TRBV19	many	TRBJ1-1	TRBD1	TGTGCCAGTAGCGACAGGGGGATTTTGGGGACTGAAGCTTTCTTT	CASSDRGILGTEAFF